A single sample is the source of the 25 T cell receptor beta chains below, sequenced in a study of OX40 agonist ivuxolimab in advanced cancers. TCRdb's table, derived via immunoSEQ multiplex PCR, lists solely in-frame clones and lacks some. This table has tens of thousands of clones, around nine tenths appearing once. The input for sequencing was CD4+ or CD8+ T cells sorted from blood, taken in a trial of the OX40 agonist ivuxolimab. The receptor source for this set is an adult with an advanced solid tumor such as melanoma, head and neck, liver or kidney cancer.

This clone is a singleton in its sample. The chain combines TRBV10-3 with TRBJ2-7; D perhaps matches TRBD1 (5 bases). The V and J ends lost 0 bases and 3 bases respectively, with 9 bases between them. There are 14 residues in the CDR3. Germline lookup yields CDR1 ENHRY and CDR2 SYGVKD. The CDR3 DNA follows: TGTGCCATCAGTGAGTCGGAAGGGGTCTACGAGCAGTACTTC. Its translation: CAISESEGVYEQYF.

The J gene is TRBJ1-1, the V gene TRBV4-1; D remains ambiguous. V was cut by 4 bases and J by 5 bases, with 11 bases left in between. In germline, CDR1 is MGHRA, CDR2 YSYEKL. There are 13 residues in the CDR3. The CDR3 DNA is TGCGCCAGCAGCCCCGTGGAGGGAACTGAAGCTTTCTTT. Encoded protein: CASSPVEGTEAFF.

This CDR3 is CASTAYSNQPQHF. The CDR3 nucleotides are TGTGCCAGTACAGCATATAGCAATCAGCCCCAGCATTTT. This chain connects TRBV19 to TRBJ1-5; D not resolved. CDR1 and CDR2 (germline): LNHDA, SQIVND (reference sequence). There are 13 residues in the CDR3. V was cut by 7 bases and J by 0 bases, with 7 bases left in between.

The chain couples TRBV7-4 to TRBJ2-3; 11 nucleotides line up with TRBD2. The junction had 5 bases not matched to a gene; V was cut back by 5 bases and J by 1 base. Germline V gene lookup returns CDR1 SGHVT and CDR2 SQSDAQ. This CDR3 has 16 residues. The CDR3 DNA reads TGTGCCAGCAGCCTAGGGACTAGCGGTTGCACAGATACGCAGTATTTT. Protein: CASSLGTSGCTDTQYF.

This chain connects TRBV5-6 to TRBJ2-3; TRBD2 might be the D (5 bases). CDR3 length equals 18 residues. Trimming pared 0 bases from V and 0 bases from J, leaving 17 bases between. Germline assignment: CDR1 SGHDT and CDR2 YYEEEE. The CDR3 loop is CASSLGLSGSPSTDTQYF. Here the CDR3 DNA reads TGTGCCAGCAGCTTGGGATTGTCGGGGTCCCCTAGCACAGATACGCAGTATTTT.

V is TRBV10-3 and J is TRBJ2-3, with D possibly matching TRBD1 (6 bases). Germline V gives CDR1 ENHRY, CDR2 SYGVKD. The CDR3 is made up of 14 amino acids. V was pared by 3 bases and J by 1 base, with 8 bases between. In DNA, the CDR3 is TGTGCCATCAGTGACAGGGGAGGCACAGATACGCAGTATTTT. This translates into CAISDRGGTDTQYF.

This clone is categorized as large. The chain employs TRBV7-9 and TRBJ2-1; a weak D match, TRBD1 (5 bases). Trimming left V 6 bases short and J 0 bases short, with 12 bases between. Germline CDR1 SEHNR, CDR2 FQNEAQ (reference sequence). The CDR3 contains 15 residues. CDR3 nucleotides: TGTGCCAGCAGTGACAGTTTGAGCTCCTACAATGAGCAGTTCTTC. It codes for CASSDSLSSYNEQFF.

V is TRBV2 and J is TRBJ1-1, with D perhaps TRBD1 (6 bases). The CDR3 spans 16 residues. Trimming cost V 6 bases and J 0 bases, with 17 bases left between them. Germline-derived CDR1 and CDR2 are SNHLY and FYNNEI. This CDR3 is CASRPAGVPMNTEAFF. Here the CDR3 DNA reads TGTGCCAGCAGGCCCGCAGGGGTACCTATGAACACTGAAGCTTTCTTT.

The rearrangement joins TRBV19 to TRBJ2-7, with D tentatively TRBD2 (6 bases). The V and J ends lost 3 bases and 4 bases respectively, with 16 bases between them. CDR3 size: 15 residues. The germline V gene has CDR1 LNHDA and CDR2 SQIVND (reference sequence). In DNA, the CDR3 is TGTGCCAGTAGTATGAGGGCGGACTACAATTACGAGCAGTACTTC. The encoded protein is CASSMRADYNYEQYF. Full variable domain (outside the CDR3, taken from reference TRBV19 and TRBJ2-7): DGGITQSPKYLFRKEGQNVTLSCEQNLNHDAMYWYRQDPGQGLRLIYYSQIVNDFQKGDIAEGYSVSREKKESFPLTVTSAQKNPTAFYLCASSMRADYNYEQYFGPGTRLTVT.

This chain uses TRBV4-3 with TRBJ2-1; 7 bases map to TRBD2. Losses at the gene ends were 3 bases for V and 8 bases for J; bases not matched to a gene: 13. The CDR3 has 16 amino acids. CDR1 and CDR2 (germline): LGHNA, YSLEER. CDR3 residues: CASSQFPPGGNDEQFF. For the CDR3, the DNA is TGCGCCAGCAGCCAGTTCCCCCCCGGGGGGAACGATGAGCAGTTCTTC.

Written as DNA, the CDR3 is TGTGCCAGCAGCCCCGTATTGGGCACTGAAGCTTTCTTT. Protein: CASSPVLGTEAFF. This chain joins TRBV5-5 and TRBJ1-1; D is unclear. Trimming pared 4 bases from V and 4 bases from J, leaving 11 bases between. Germline values: CDR1 SGHKS, CDR2 YYEKEE (reference sequence). The CDR3 runs to 13 residues. Drawing the rest from reference TRBV5-5 and TRBJ1-1, the complete variable domain is DAGVTQSPTHLIKTRGQQVTLRCSPISGHKSVSWYQQVLGQGPQFIFQYYEKEERGRGNFPDRFSARQFPNYSSELNVNALLLGDSALYLCASSPVLGTEAFFGQGTRLTVV.

V and J are TRBV7-8 and TRBJ2-7, with D unclear. This CDR3 region has 12 residues. V gave up 5 bases and J gave up 6 bases, with 11 bases separating them. Germline CDR1 reads SGHVS; CDR2 reads FQNEAQ. The CDR3 DNA sequence: TGTGCCAGCAGCCTACACCGGTCCGAGCAGTACTTC. This encodes CASSLHRSEQYF.

The genes are TRBV11-2 and TRBJ2-1; unclear D gene. Per germline, CDR1 SGHAT and CDR2 FQNNGV. The CDR3 is 17 residues long. V was clipped by 4 bases and J by 3 bases, with 19 bases between them. CDR3: CASSSLNGTAIYNEQFF. The CDR3 region has the DNA TGTGCCAGCAGCTCACTTAATGGTACCGCCATCTACAATGAGCAGTTCTTC.

The chain uses TRBV9 and TRBJ2-3; D unresolved. V lost 0 bases to trimming and J lost 4 bases, with 6 bases between them. The CDR3 totals 13 residues. The V gene's germline CDR1 is SGDLS and CDR2 YYNGEE. The DNA of the CDR3 is TGTGCCAGCAGCGTAGAAATCGCAGATACGCAGTATTTT. Protein sequence: CASSVEIADTQYF.

This clone has just one count. The chain couples TRBV6-5 to TRBJ1-2; 9 positions match TRBD1. CDR1 and CDR2 (germline): MNHEY, SVGAGI. The length of the CDR3 is 14 residues. The J segment lost 6 bases and the V segment lost 3 bases, leaving 5 bases of the junction unmatched. The CDR3 spells CASSYTGQGDGYTF. DNA for the CDR3: TGTGCCAGCAGTTATACGGGACAGGGAGATGGCTACACCTTC.

The chain links TRBV2 to TRBJ2-7; TRBD2 aligns across 11 bases. Losses at the gene ends were 8 bases for V and 2 bases for J; bases not matched to a gene: 8. The CDR3 extends over 15 amino acids. Per germline, CDR1 SNHLY and CDR2 FYNNEI. The CDR3 spells CASQETSGTAYEQYF. The CDR3 nucleotides read TGTGCCAGCCAGGAGACTAGCGGGACTGCCTACGAGCAGTACTTC. The full variable domain, completed using reference TRBV2 and TRBJ2-7, is EPEVTQTPSHQVTQMGQEVILRCVPISNHLYFYWYRQILGQKVEFLVSFYNNEISEKSEIFDDQFSVERPDGSNFTLKIRSTKLEDSAMYFCASQETSGTAYEQYFGPGTRLTVT.

The genes are TRBV19 and TRBJ2-1; 7 bases line up with TRBD1. With 3 bases clipped from V and 3 bases from J, the junction kept 2 bases outside the gene matches. The CDR3 has 14 residues. Germline V CDR1 and CDR2: LNHDA, SQIVND (reference sequence). Written as DNA, the CDR3 is TGTGCCAGTAGTATCCGGGACAGCTACAATGAGCAGTTCTTC. This gives the protein CASSIRDSYNEQFF.

The gene calls are TRBV7-9 and TRBJ2-7; D is perhaps TRBD1 or TRBD2 (5 bases each). Trimming stripped 3 bases from V and 1 base from J, with 13 bases between. From germline, CDR1 is SEHNR and CDR2 FQNEAQ (reference sequence). This CDR3 has 15 amino acids. CDR3 bases: TGTGCCAGCAGCTTGGGGACCGACCTTTCCTACGAGCAGTACTTC. This codes for CASSLGTDLSYEQYF.

This chain connects TRBV27 to TRBJ1-2; D call uncertain. Trimming left V 5 bases short and J 6 bases short, with 28 bases between. This CDR3 has 18 residues. CDR1 and CDR2 (germline): MNHEY, SMNVEV (reference sequence). The CDR3, as DNA: TGTGCCAGCAGTCCTGATCCCTTCCGACAACCTCAAGGACATGGCTACACCTTC. Translated: CASSPDPFRQPQGHGYTF.

The CDR3 region is CASSLEGGTFAYEQYF. DNA of the CDR3: TGTGCCAGCAGCTTAGAGGGGGGGACATTCGCCTACGAGCAGTACTTC. The V call is TRBV7-2, the J call TRBJ2-7, with a weak D call TRBD2 (7 bases). CDR1 SGHTA and CDR2 FQGNSA come from the germline V gene. The CDR3 covers 16 residues. Trimming took 1 base from V and 2 from J, leaving 15 bases between them.

This chain uses TRBV13 with TRBJ2-1; D is undetermined. Trimming stripped 6 bases from V and 7 bases from J, with 13 bases between. Germline V CDR1 and CDR2: PRHDT, FYEKMQ (reference sequence). There are 13 residues in the CDR3. This chain's CDR3 is CASSRWALNEQFF. In nucleotides, the CDR3 is TGTGCCAGCAGTCGGTGGGCCCTAAATGAGCAGTTCTTC.

This chain joins TRBV5-4 and TRBJ2-2, with unresolved D. Trimming left V 0 bases short and J 5 bases short, with 5 bases between. This CDR3 has 13 residues. Germline V lookup: CDR1 SGHNT, CDR2 YYREEE (reference sequence). The CDR3 DNA reads TGTGCCAGCAGCTTGGACCGAACCGGGGAGCTGTTTTTT. Translation gives CASSLDRTGELFF.

This clone has only one observation. The chain joins TRBV7-9 to TRBJ1-4, with 12 nucleotides matching TRBD1. The CDR3 covers 15 residues. The V gene's germline CDR1 is SEHNR and CDR2 FQNEAQ (reference sequence). J lost 6 bases, V lost 4 bases, and 3 bases had no gene match. The CDR3 DNA reads as TGTGCCAGCAGCTCCGGGACAGGGGGCTATGAAAAACTGTTTTTT. Protein sequence: CASSSGTGGYEKLFF.

V usage is TRBV28 and J usage is TRBJ2-1, with 7 bases lining up with TRBD2. In germline, CDR1 is MDHEN, CDR2 SYDVKM. The trim removed 7 bases at V and 9 bases at J, leaving 12 bases unmatched. This CDR3 has 14 amino acids. The CDR3 nucleotides read TGTGCCAGCACCCCTTTCGCGGGAGAGGGTGAGCAGTTCTTC. Its translation is CASTPFAGEGEQFF.

The chain couples TRBV6-5 to TRBJ2-7, with D uncertain. Trimming stripped 5 bases from V and 7 bases from J, with 9 bases between. The CDR3 loop spans 11 amino acids. CDR1 is MNHEY, CDR2 SVGAGI, per germline. The CDR3 here is CASSELFEQYF. The CDR3 DNA follows: TGTGCCAGCAGTGAACTTTTTGAGCAGTACTTC.